The clone carrying this T cell receptor (beta chain) has just a few counts. This sample is drawn from a study of T-cell memory formation after mild COVID-19. TCRdb reprocessed the 5' RACE reads via MiXCR and lists one record per CDR3 protein. The sample has 300,000 to 350,000 distinct CDR3 sequences, 10% to 15% seen once. The CDR3 length is 12 residues. Trimming left V 6 bases short and J 9 bases short, with 12 bases between. CDR1 MNHEY and CDR2 SVGEGT come from the germline V gene. This TCR was recovered from a young man who had mild COVID-19 (a few samples of this study predate the infection). Cell type and time point are not known. The J gene is TRBJ2-1, the V gene TRBV6-2 or TRBV6-3; a weak D match, TRBD2 (6 bases). Sequenced material: PBMCs or a T cell subset sorted from them (not recorded which). CDR3 DNA: TGTGCCAGCAGGCCAGGGACTTTTGAGCAGTTCTTC. It is translated as CASRPGTFEQFF.